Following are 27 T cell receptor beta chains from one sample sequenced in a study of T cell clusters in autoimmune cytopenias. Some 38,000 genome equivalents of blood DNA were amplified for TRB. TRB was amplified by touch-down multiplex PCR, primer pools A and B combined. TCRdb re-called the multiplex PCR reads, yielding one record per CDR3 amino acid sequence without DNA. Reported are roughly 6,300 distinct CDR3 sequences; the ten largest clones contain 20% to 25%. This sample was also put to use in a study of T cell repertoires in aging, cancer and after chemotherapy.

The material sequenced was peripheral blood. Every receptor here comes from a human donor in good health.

The CDR3 spells CASRDSPYEQYF. The chain is built from TRBV6-2 or TRBV6-3 and TRBJ2-7. Germline assignment: CDR1 MNHEY and CDR2 SVGEGT. CDR3 length: 12 amino acids.

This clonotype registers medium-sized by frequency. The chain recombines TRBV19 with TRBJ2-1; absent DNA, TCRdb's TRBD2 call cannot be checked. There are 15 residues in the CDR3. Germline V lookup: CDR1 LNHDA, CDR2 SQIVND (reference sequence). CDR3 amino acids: CASSKGLADYNEQFF.

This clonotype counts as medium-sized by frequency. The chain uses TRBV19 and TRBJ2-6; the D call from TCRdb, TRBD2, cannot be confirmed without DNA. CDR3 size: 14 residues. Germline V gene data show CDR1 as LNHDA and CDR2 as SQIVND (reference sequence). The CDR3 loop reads CASSKAPGANVLTF.

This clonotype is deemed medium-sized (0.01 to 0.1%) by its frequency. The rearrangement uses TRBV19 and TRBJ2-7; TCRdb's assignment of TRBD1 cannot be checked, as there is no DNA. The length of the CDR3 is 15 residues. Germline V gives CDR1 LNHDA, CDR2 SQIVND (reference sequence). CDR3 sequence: CASSIAGTGLYEQYF.

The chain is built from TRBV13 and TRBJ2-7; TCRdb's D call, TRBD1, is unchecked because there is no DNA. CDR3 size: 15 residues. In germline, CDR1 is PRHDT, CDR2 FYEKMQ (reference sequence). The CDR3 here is CASSPLGQEPYEQYF.

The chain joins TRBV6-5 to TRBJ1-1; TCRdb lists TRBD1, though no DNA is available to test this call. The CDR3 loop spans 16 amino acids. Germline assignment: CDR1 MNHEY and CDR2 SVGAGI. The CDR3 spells CASSYATGTENTEAFF.

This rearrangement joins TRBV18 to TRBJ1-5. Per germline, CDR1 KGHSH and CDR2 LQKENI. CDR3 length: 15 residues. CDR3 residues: CASSTGGDANQPQHF.

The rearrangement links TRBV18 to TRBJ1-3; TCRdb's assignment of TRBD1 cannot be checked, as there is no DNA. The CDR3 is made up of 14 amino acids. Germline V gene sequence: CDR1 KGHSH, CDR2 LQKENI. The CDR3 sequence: CASIPGQGVDTIYF.

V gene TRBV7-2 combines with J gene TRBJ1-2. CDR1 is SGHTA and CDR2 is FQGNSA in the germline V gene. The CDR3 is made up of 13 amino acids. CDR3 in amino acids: CASSLDHNYGYTF.

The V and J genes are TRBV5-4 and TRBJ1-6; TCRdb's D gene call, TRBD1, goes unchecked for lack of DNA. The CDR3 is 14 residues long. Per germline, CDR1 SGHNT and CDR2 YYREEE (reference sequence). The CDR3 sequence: CASHRNTGDSPLHF.

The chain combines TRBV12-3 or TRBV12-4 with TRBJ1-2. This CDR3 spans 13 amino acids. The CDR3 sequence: CASRGQDYYGYTF.

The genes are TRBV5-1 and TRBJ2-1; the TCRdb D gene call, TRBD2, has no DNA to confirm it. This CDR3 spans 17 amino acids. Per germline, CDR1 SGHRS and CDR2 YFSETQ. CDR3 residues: CASSLGTSGNNVDEQFF.

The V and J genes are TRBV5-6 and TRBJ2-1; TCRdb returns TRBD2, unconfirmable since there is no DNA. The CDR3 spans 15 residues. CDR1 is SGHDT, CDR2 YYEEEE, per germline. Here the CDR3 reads CASSLASGGTIEQFF.

The CDR3 is CSASATDTLPQHF. The gene calls are TRBV20-1 and TRBJ1-5; TCRdb's D call, TRBD1, is unchecked because there is no DNA. In germline, CDR1 is DFQATT, CDR2 SNEGSKA (reference sequence). This CDR3 is built from 13 residues.

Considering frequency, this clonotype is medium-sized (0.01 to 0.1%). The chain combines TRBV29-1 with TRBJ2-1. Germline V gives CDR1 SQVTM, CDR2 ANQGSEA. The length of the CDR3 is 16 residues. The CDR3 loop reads CSAEDNGPPIYNEQFF.

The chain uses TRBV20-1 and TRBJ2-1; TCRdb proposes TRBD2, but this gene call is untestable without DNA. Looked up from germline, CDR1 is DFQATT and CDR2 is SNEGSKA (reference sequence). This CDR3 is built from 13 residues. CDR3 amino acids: CSARLAGVGEQFF.

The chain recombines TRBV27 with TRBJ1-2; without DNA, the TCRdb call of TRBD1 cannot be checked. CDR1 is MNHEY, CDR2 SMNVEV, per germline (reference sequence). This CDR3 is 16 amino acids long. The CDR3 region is CASTLQGGIGNYGYTF.

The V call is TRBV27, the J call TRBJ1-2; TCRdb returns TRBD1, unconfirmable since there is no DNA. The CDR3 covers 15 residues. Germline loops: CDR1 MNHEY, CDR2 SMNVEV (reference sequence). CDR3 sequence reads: CASSLRTGVSYGYTF.

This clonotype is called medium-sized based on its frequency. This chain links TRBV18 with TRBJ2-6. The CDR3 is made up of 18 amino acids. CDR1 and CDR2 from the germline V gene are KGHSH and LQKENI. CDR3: CASSPPNGVSSGANVLTF.

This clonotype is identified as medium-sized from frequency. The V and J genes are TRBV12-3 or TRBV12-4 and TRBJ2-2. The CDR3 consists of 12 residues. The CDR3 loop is CASSQWGGELFF.

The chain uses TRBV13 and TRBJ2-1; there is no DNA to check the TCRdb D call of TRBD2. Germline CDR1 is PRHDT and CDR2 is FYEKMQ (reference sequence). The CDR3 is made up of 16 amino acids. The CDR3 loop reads CASSLSGTRGWDEQFF.

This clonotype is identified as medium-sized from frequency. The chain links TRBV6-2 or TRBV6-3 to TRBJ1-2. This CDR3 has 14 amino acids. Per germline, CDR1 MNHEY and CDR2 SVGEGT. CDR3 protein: CASIPSVRNYGYTF.

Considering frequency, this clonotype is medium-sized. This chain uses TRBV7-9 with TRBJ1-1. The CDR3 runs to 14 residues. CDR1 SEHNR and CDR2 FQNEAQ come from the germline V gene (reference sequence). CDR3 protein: CASSLGGRVTEAFF.

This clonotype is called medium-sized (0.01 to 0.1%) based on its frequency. CDR3 protein: CASSLEGGAGVETQYF. The V gene is TRBV5-5, the J gene TRBJ2-5; TCRdb's assignment of TRBD2 cannot be checked, as there is no DNA. This CDR3 region has 16 residues. The germline V gene encodes CDR1 SGHKS and CDR2 YYEKEE (reference sequence).

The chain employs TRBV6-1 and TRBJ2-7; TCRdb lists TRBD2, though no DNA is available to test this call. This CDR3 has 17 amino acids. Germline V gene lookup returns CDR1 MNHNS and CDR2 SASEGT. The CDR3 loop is CASSDPDLAGSLNEQYF.

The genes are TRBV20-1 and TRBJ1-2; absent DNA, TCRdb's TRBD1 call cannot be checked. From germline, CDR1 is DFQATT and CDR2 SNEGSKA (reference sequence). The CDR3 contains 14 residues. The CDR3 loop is CSARDIRGLGGYTF.

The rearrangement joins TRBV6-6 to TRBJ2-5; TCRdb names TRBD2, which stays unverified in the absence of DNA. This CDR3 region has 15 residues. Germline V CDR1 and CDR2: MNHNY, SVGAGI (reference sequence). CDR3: CASSLRGFSKETQYF.